The 6 T cell receptor beta chains in this list originate from one sample, sequenced in a study of blood T cell repertoires in COVID-19. Profiling relied on immunoSEQ multiplex PCR, and the TCRdb table lists in-frame clones only, not all of them. The repertoire includes 150,000 to 200,000 clones, about 89% of them detected once, and around 1.9% sits in the top ten. The sample consisted of peripheral blood. These receptors came from a man between 18 and 35 years old who had recovered from COVID-19.

V usage is TRBV9 and J usage is TRBJ2-6; 10 positions agree with TRBD1. V dropped 0 bases and J dropped 1; count of bases not matched to a gene: 16. The CDR3 extends over 22 amino acids. From germline, CDR1 is SGDLS and CDR2 YYNGEE. In DNA, the CDR3 is TGTGCCAGCAGCGTAGCTACCGACCCCCCGGGACAGGGGTCTTCTGGGGCCAACGTCCTGACTTTC. Translating gives CASSVATDPPGQGSSGANVLTF.

This clone was seen just once. A read error may account for a junction end that differs from germline. The V gene is TRBV7-7, the J gene TRBJ2-1; no clear D gene. This CDR3 has 14 residues. Germline CDR1 and CDR2: SSHAT and FNYEAQ (reference sequence). CDR3 nucleotide sequence: TGTGCTAGCAGCTTAGGCCACGACGGGAATGAGCAGTTCTTC. This translates into CASSLGHDGNEQFF.

V and J are TRBV28 and TRBJ2-3, with 7 bases that match TRBD2. The CDR3 has 15 residues. V trimming: 7 bases; J trimming: 3 bases; junction bases outside the gene matches: 10. Germline-derived CDR1 and CDR2 are MDHEN and SYDVKM. As DNA, the CDR3 is TGTGCCAGCATTGGCGGGAGTTGGAGGACAGATACGCAGTATTTT. Amino acids: CASIGGSWRTDTQYF.

The chain uses TRBV7-2 and TRBJ2-7, with D possibly being TRBD2 (5 bases). Germline V gene data show CDR1 as SGHTA and CDR2 as FQGNSA. Trimming pared 3 bases from V and 2 bases from J, leaving 14 bases between. The CDR3 is 15 residues long. The CDR3 DNA is TGTGCCAGCAGCTTTTCCCCCGGGAAAACCTACGAGCAGTACTTC. Its translation is CASSFSPGKTYEQYF. Filled out from reference TRBV7-2 and TRBJ2-7, the complete variable domain reads GAGVSQSPSNKVTEKGKDVELRCDPISGHTALYWYRQSLGQGLEFLIYFQGNSAPDKSGLPSDRFSAERTGGSVSTLTIQRTQQEDSAVYLCASSFSPGKTYEQYFGPGTRLTVT.

The V gene is TRBV10-1, the J gene TRBJ2-2; a possible D gene is TRBD1 (5 bases). V lost 7 bases and J 5 bases, leaving 14 bases between the germline ends. Germline V gene sequence: CDR1 WNHNN, CDR2 SYGVQD (reference sequence). CDR3 size: 14 residues. The DNA of the CDR3 is TGCGCCAGCAACAGGCTTCCTGGGACCGGGGAGCTGTTTTTT. Translated: CASNRLPGTGELFF.

The chain links TRBV19 to TRBJ2-1; 8 bases agree with TRBD2. The CDR3 spans 17 residues. Unmatched junction bases numbered 16, after V lost 6 bases and J lost 6 bases. CDR1 and CDR2 from the germline V gene are LNHDA and SQIVND (reference sequence). The CDR3 protein is CASSPFSGTSSINEQFF. DNA of the CDR3: TGTGCCAGTAGCCCCTTCTCCGGGACTAGTTCTATCAATGAGCAGTTCTTC.